Listed below are T cell receptor beta chains from one sample, sequenced in a study of technical replicates of blood from several donors. Method: immunoSEQ multiplex PCR; TCRdb's copy keeps in-frame clones and lacks some. The sample contains around 76,000 clones, over 95% of which appear only once. The sample comprised T cells isolated from PBMCs. The receptor set was obtained from a human donor in good health. Each CDR3 is given without its conserved first and last residue. Each record gives: V gene, CDR3 protein.

V gene: TRBV5-6; CDR3 protein: ASSRGLKYTDTQY
V gene: TRBV14; CDR3 protein: ASSQRWYEQY
V gene: TRBV27; CDR3 protein: ASSLQGETNEKLF
V gene: TRBV5-8; CDR3 protein: ASSFNRDEQF
V gene: TRBV29-1; CDR3 protein: SPRGGSYNEQF
V gene: TRBV28; CDR3 protein: ASSLPGGYGYT
V gene: TRBV9; CDR3 protein: ASSVEISRDNEQF
V gene: TRBV19; CDR3 protein: ASSLIQENTEAF
V gene: TRBV27; CDR3 protein: ASSRQGGTEAF
V gene: TRBV7-2; CDR3 protein: ASSLGGFYSNQPQH
V gene: TRBV2; CDR3 protein: AGDRGFEQY
V gene: TRBV5-6; CDR3 protein: ASSSTGNYGYT
V gene: TRBV15; CDR3 protein: ATSPRGQSYYEQY
V gene: TRBV25-1; CDR3 protein: ASSPRGSGPYEQY
V gene: TRBV6-5; CDR3 protein: ASSQPADGNEQF
V gene: TRBV5-4; CDR3 protein: ASRERQNYEQY
V gene: TRBV4-3; CDR3 protein: ASSRGHYNEQF
V gene: TRBV18; CDR3 protein: ASSPSTGVESEKLF
V gene: TRBV11-2; CDR3 protein: ASSPTTGQMTGYT
V gene: TRBV2; CDR3 protein: ASIETGGDYEQY
V gene: TRBV4-1; CDR3 protein: ASSQDPGPLH
V gene: TRBV10-3; CDR3 protein: AISFVAVNTEAF
V gene: TRBV5-1; CDR3 protein: ASSLGHDTGELF
V gene: TRBV19; CDR3 protein: ASSLSRSNEQF
V gene: TRBV5-1; CDR3 protein: ASSLAGGPGELF
V gene: TRBV29-1; CDR3 protein: SVQRGTSQETQY
V gene: TRBV30; CDR3 protein: AWSFSGNHEQY
V gene: TRBV30; CDR3 protein: AWSRADRGLNEKLF
V gene: TRBV30; CDR3 protein: AWSVDPPGS
V gene: TRBV21-1; CDR3 protein: ASSNRDSLNHTIY
V gene: TRBV5-1; CDR3 protein: ASRPSGSSGELF
V gene: TRBV19; CDR3 protein: ASSIGPTGGYHEQY
V gene: TRBV11-3; CDR3 protein: ASSLGPVMNTEAF
V gene: TRBV9; CDR3 protein: ASSVSVQGSEAF
V gene: TRBV9; CDR3 protein: ASSVARGGNEQF
V gene: TRBV4-3; CDR3 protein: ASSLGATDRGLEKLF
V gene: TRBV11-2; CDR3 protein: ASSRVREQY
V gene: TRBV9; CDR3 protein: ASSSWLAGRDEQF
V gene: TRBV7-9; CDR3 protein: ASRPGTVSYEQY
V gene: TRBV9; CDR3 protein: ASSAGTFTDTQY
V gene: TRBV5-4; CDR3 protein: ASSLIGANQPQH
V gene: TRBV5-6; CDR3 protein: ASSLDGYYGYT
V gene: TRBV7-3; CDR3 protein: ASSLMGSGFNNEQF
V gene: TRBV10-1; CDR3 protein: ASSESSTAPDTEAF
V gene: TRBV29-1; CDR3 protein: SVATSGSFYEQY
V gene: TRBV19; CDR3 protein: ASSDESNQPQH
V gene: TRBV27; CDR3 protein: ASSLGGPQPQH
V gene: TRBV2; CDR3 protein: ASGGRNGELF
V gene: TRBV9; CDR3 protein: ASSISEGNGRTEAF
V gene: TRBV27; CDR3 protein: ASSLFLGVVDEQF
V gene: TRBV4-3; CDR3 protein: ASSPRSGRASDEQF
V gene: TRBV7-2; CDR3 protein: ASSFSGTSGSGRQF